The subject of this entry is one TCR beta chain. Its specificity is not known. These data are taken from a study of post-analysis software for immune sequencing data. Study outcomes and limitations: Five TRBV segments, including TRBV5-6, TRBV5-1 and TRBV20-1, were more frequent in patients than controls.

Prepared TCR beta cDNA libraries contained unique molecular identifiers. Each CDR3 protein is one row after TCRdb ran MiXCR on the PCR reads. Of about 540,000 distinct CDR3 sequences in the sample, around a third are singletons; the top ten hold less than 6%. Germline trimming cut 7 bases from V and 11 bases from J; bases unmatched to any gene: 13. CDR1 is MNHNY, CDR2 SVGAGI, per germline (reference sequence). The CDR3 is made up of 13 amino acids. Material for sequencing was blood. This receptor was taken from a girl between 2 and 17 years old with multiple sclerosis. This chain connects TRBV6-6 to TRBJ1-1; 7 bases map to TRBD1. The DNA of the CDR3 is TGTGCCAGCACCACCCAGATCCAGGGGGAGGCTTTCTTT. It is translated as CASTTQIQGEAFF.